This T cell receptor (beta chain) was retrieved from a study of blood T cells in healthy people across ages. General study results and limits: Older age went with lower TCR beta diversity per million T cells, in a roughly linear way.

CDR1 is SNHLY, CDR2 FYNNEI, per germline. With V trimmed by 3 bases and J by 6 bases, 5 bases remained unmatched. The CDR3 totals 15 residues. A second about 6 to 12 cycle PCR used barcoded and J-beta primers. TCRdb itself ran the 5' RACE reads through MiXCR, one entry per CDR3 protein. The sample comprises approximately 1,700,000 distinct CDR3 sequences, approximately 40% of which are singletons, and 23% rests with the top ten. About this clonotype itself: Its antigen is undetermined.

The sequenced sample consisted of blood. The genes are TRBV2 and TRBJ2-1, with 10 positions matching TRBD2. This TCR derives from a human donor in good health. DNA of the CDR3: TGTGCCAGCAGTGACCCTAGCGGGGGTCGCAATGAGCAGTTCTTC. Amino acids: CASSDPSGGRNEQFF.